These 17 T cell receptor beta chains were all obtained from the same sample, sequenced in a study of cytomegalovirus exposure and HLA in healthy donors. Primers for the PCR totalled 60 Vbeta and 13 Jbeta. Method: immunoSEQ multiplex PCR; TCRdb's copy keeps in-frame clones and lacks some. The sample has approximately 190,000 clones, about 80% seen once. Sample: PBMCs. The receptors were gathered from a young woman in good health and CMV-seropositive.

The J gene is TRBJ2-7, the V gene TRBV7-9; D gene unclear. This CDR3 contains 11 residues. Germline CDR1 SEHNR, CDR2 FQNEAQ (reference sequence). The V end lost 5 bases, the J end lost 3 bases, and 5 bases lay between the germline ends. The CDR3 nucleotides read TGTGCCAGCAGCCCCAGCTACGAGCAGTACTTC. Translated, it gives CASSPSYEQYF.

This chain uses TRBV5-1 with TRBJ2-1; D is perhaps TRBD2 (6 bases). CDR3 length equals 13 residues. Looked up from germline, CDR1 is SGHRS and CDR2 is YFSETQ. V lost 5 bases and J lost 6, with 12 bases in between. This chain's CDR3 is CASSTGTSNEQFF. Here the CDR3 DNA reads TGCGCCAGCAGTACCGGGACTTCCAATGAGCAGTTCTTC.

This clone was seen a handful of times. The chain has TRBV2 and TRBJ2-3, with D perhaps matching TRBD2 (5 bases). CDR3 length: 14 residues. V was trimmed by 6 bases and J by 0 bases, leaving 10 bases between them. Germline assignment: CDR1 SNHLY and CDR2 FYNNEI. CDR3: CASRGAFSTDTQYF. CDR3 bases: TGTGCCAGCAGGGGAGCGTTTAGCACAGATACGCAGTATTTT.

V usage is TRBV5-4 and J usage is TRBJ1-6, with TRBD1 matching over 7 bases. The V gene's germline CDR1 is SGHNT and CDR2 YYREEE (reference sequence). This CDR3 is built from 14 residues. V lost 1 base, J lost 11 bases, and 6 bases stayed unmatched. The CDR3 coding sequence is TGTGCCAGCAGCTTGCAGGGGGTCGGCCCACCCCTCCACTTT. Encoded protein: CASSLQGVGPPLHF. Full variable domain (missing parts from reference TRBV5-4 and TRBJ1-6): ETGVTQSPTHLIKTRGQQVTLRCSSQSGHNTVSWYQQALGQGPQFIFQYYREEENGRGNFPPRFSGLQFPNYSSELNVNALELDDSALYLCASSLQGVGPPLHFGNGTRLTVT.

The chain joins TRBV18 to TRBJ2-5; D is unresolved. This CDR3 has 14 amino acids. Trimming shortened V by 6 bases and J by 0 bases, and 11 bases separated the two germline ends. Germline V gives CDR1 KGHSH, CDR2 LQKENI. Here the CDR3 reads CASSPTRDQETQYF. The CDR3 bases are TGTGCCAGCTCCCCGACCCGGGACCAAGAGACCCAGTACTTC.

The V gene is TRBV4-3, the J gene TRBJ1-4, with D unclear. Trimming took off 2 bases at V and 3 bases at J, with 7 bases between the two ends. This CDR3 spans 14 amino acids. Looked up from germline, CDR1 is LGHNA and CDR2 is YSLEER. CDR3 sequence (DNA): TGCGCCAGCAGCCAACACGGGGCTAATGAAAAACTGTTTTTT. It encodes CASSQHGANEKLFF.

The rearrangement uses TRBV7-7 and TRBJ1-5; TRBD1 is a possible D gene (5 bases). The CDR3 has 11 amino acids. CDR1 and CDR2 (germline): SSHAT, FNYEAQ (reference sequence). Trimming took off 11 bases at V and 5 bases at J, with 10 bases between the two ends. The CDR3 sequence: CAVGEDQPQHF. The CDR3 coding sequence is TGTGCCGTAGGGGAAGATCAGCCCCAGCATTTT.

Only a few counts were recorded for this clone. The V call is TRBV18, the J call TRBJ1-4; TRBD1 agrees at 11 bases. Germline values: CDR1 KGHSH, CDR2 LQKENI. Trimming at V came to 3 bases and at J to 7 bases, leaving 4 bases not matched to a gene. The length of the CDR3 is 15 residues. The CDR3 DNA sequence: TGTGCCAGCTCACCTACCGGGACAGGGGGTGAAAAACTGTTTTTT. Protein sequence: CASSPTGTGGEKLFF.

The gene calls are TRBV29-1 and TRBJ2-6, with 9 bases identical to TRBD1. Germline V gene lookup returns CDR1 SQVTM and CDR2 ANQGSEA. CDR3 length equals 16 residues. Losses at the gene ends were 3 bases for V and 1 base for J; bases not matched to a gene: 4. For the CDR3, the DNA is TGCAGCGTTGAGTACAGGGGGCAGTCTGGGGCCAACGTCCTGACTTTC. This sequence encodes CSVEYRGQSGANVLTF.

The rearrangement links TRBV6-5 to TRBJ2-3, with a possible D match to TRBD1 (5 bases). V lost 4 bases and J lost 2, with 10 bases in between. This CDR3 has 14 residues. Per the germline V gene, CDR1 is MNHEY and CDR2 is SVGAGI. The CDR3 DNA sequence: TGTGCCAGCAGTTTTCTGGGGCCCACAGATACGCAGTATTTT. It encodes CASSFLGPTDTQYF.

This chain connects TRBV7-9 to TRBJ2-6; no reliable D call. CDR1 is SEHNR and CDR2 is FQNEAQ in the germline V gene (reference sequence). The V end was cut by 6 bases, the J end by 4 bases, with 7 bases between. This CDR3 contains 13 residues. Written as DNA, the CDR3 is TGTGCCAGCAGTCCAGTCGGGGCCAACGTCCTGACTTTC. Translation gives CASSPVGANVLTF.

This clone was found once. This sequence joins TRBV7-9 and TRBJ1-1; D perhaps matches TRBD1 (6 bases). Germline CDR1 reads SEHNR; CDR2 reads FQNEAQ (reference sequence). V was clipped by 4 bases and J by 11 bases, with 17 bases between them. This CDR3 contains 13 residues. CDR3 nucleotides: TGTGCCAGCAGCTCCACAGACAGGTCTGTTGCTTTCTTT. This translates into CASSSTDRSVAFF. The whole variable domain, filled in from reference TRBV7-9 and TRBJ1-1, reads DTGVSQNPRHKITKRGQNVTFRCDPISEHNRLYWYRQTLGQGPEFLTYFQNEAQLEKSRLLSDRFSAERPKGSFSTLEIQRTEQGDSAMYLCASSSTDRSVAFFGQGTRLTVV.

CDR3 DNA: TGTGCCTGGACACCACTGGAGAGCTACACCTTC. Protein: CAWTPLESYTF. V is TRBV30 and J is TRBJ1-2, with D unclear. Germline CDR1 reads GTSNPN; CDR2 reads SVGIG (reference sequence). V dropped 4 bases and J dropped 9 bases, with 12 bases sitting between them. The CDR3 consists of 11 residues.

This sequence joins TRBV7-9 and TRBJ2-3, with a possible D match to TRBD1 (6 bases). Per germline, CDR1 SEHNR and CDR2 FQNEAQ (reference sequence). The CDR3 totals 17 residues. Between the trimmed V and J ends, which lost 2 bases and 0 bases, there was a span of 15 bases. The DNA for the CDR3 is TGTGCCAGCAGCTTATACTCCGGGACACAGAGCACAGATACGCAGTATTTT. This translates into CASSLYSGTQSTDTQYF. Combining the CDR3 with reference TRBV7-9 and TRBJ2-3 gives the whole variable domain DTGVSQNPRHKITKRGQNVTFRCDPISEHNRLYWYRQTLGQGPEFLTYFQNEAQLEKSRLLSDRFSAERPKGSFSTLEIQRTEQGDSAMYLCASSLYSGTQSTDTQYFGPGTRLTVL.

In its sample, this clone was seen once. This rearrangement joins TRBV4-1 to TRBJ2-5, with a tentative D call TRBD2 (6 bases). Germline V gives CDR1 MGHRA, CDR2 YSYEKL. The CDR3 consists of 16 residues. Trimming removed 0 bases at V and 4 bases at J, with 15 bases between. The CDR3 DNA sequence: TGCGCCAGCAGCCAAGAAACTAGCTATGGGTTAGAGACCCAGTACTTC. This gives the protein CASSQETSYGLETQYF.

This clone appeared a single time. The chain is built from TRBV7-9 and TRBJ2-7; D might be TRBD1 (6 bases). Trimming removed 1 base at V and 3 bases at J, with 10 bases between. The CDR3 has 14 residues. In germline, CDR1 is SEHNR, CDR2 FQNEAQ (reference sequence). The DNA for the CDR3 is TGTGCCAGCAGCTTAGTTCAGGGGTTCTACGAGCAGTACTTC. Amino acid sequence: CASSLVQGFYEQYF.

This chain joins TRBV29-1 and TRBJ2-3; 7 nucleotides match TRBD1. CDR1 SQVTM and CDR2 ANQGSEA come from the germline V gene. The CDR3 spans 15 residues. With V trimmed by 2 bases and J by 0 bases, 5 bases remained unmatched. The CDR3 region has the DNA TGCAGCGTTGAACGGCAGGGGGTTAGCACAGATACGCAGTATTTT. Encoded protein: CSVERQGVSTDTQYF.